What follows describes a single T cell receptor (beta chain). These data come from a study of blood T cell repertoires in COVID-19. Produced via immunoSEQ multiplex PCR; TCRdb's table is partial and in-frame only. The sample gives about 150,000 clones, approximately 85% of which show up once; 0.63% is in the top ten. Germline lookup yields CDR1 MDHEN and CDR2 SYDVKM. V was trimmed by 7 bases and J by 5 bases, leaving 14 bases between them. This CDR3 is 13 amino acids long. The TCR originated in a man aged 55 to 70 with COVID-19, enrolled during active disease. The genes are TRBV28 and TRBJ2-5; maybe TRBD1 (5 bases). The specimen sequenced was peripheral blood. For the CDR3, the DNA is TGTGCCAGCATGGGGCCCCTCCGGGAGACCCAGTACTTC. This codes for CASMGPLRETQYF.